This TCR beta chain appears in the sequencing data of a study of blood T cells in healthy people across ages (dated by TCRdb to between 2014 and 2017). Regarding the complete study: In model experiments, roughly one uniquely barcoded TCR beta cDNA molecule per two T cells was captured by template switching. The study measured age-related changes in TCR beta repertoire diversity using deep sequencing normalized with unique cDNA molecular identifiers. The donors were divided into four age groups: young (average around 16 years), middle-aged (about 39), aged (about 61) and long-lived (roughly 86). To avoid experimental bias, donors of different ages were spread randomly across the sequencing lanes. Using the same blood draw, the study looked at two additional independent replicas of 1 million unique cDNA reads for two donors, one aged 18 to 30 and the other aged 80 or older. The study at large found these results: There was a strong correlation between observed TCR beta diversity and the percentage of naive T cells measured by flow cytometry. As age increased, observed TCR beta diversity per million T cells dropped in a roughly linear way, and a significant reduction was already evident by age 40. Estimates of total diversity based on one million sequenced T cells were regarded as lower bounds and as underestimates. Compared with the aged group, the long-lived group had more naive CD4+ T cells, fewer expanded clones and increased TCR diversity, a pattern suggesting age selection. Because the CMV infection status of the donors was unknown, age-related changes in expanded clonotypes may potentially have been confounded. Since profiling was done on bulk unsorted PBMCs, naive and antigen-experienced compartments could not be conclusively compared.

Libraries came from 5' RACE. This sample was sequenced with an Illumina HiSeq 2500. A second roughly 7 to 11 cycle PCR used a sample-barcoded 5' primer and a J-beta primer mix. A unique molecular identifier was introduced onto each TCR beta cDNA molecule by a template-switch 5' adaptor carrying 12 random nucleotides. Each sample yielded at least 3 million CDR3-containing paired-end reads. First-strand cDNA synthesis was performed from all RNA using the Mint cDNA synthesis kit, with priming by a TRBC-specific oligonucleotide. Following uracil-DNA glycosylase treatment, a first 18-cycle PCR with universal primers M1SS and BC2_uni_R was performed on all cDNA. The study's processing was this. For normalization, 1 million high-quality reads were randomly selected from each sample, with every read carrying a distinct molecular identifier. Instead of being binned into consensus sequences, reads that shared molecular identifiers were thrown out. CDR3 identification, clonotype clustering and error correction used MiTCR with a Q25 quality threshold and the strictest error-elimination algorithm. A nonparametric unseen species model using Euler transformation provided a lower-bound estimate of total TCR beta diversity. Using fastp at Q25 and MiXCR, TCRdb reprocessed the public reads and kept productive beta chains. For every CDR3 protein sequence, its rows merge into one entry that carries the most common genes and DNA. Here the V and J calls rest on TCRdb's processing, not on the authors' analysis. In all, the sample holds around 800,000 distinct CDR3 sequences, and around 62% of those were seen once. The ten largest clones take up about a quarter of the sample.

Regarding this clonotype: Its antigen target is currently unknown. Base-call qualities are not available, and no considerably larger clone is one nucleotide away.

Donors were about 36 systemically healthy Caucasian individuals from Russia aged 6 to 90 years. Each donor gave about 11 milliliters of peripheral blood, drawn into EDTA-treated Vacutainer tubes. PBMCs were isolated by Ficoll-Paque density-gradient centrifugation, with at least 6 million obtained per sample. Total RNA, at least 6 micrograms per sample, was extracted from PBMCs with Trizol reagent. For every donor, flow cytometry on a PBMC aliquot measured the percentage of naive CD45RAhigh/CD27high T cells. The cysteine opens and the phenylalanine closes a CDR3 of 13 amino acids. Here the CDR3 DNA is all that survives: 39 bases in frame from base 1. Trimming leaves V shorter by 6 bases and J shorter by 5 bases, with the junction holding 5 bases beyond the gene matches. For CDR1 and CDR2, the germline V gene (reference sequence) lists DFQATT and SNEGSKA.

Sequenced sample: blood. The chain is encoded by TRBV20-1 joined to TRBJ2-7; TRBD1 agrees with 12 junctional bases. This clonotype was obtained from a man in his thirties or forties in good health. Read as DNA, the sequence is TGCAGTGCCGGGACAGGGGGCTGGAACGAGCAGTACTTC. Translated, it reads CSAGTGGWNEQYF.